This is a list of T cell receptor beta chains from one sample in a study of T cell responses to AZD1222 COVID-19 vaccine. TCRdb keeps only in-frame clones here, not all; method: immunoSEQ multiplex PCR. In the table there are hundreds of thousands of clones, almost 95% of which are singletons. Material: peripheral blood, obtained 28 days after the second AZD1222 dose. All receptors come from an adult who received the AZD1222 COVID-19 vaccine. Each CDR3 is given with its conserved first and last residue. The order of the fields is D gene, clone size, V gene, J gene, CDR3 DNA, CDR3 protein. D genes are given only for firm matches. Clone size is not always given. Where it is, it says once, few, many or a class for expanded clones.

d_call: TRBD2
clone_size: NA
v_call: TRBV27
j_call: TRBJ2-3
cdr3_nt: TGTGCCAGCAGTCCGGGACTAGCCCTCCTTAGCACAGATACGCAGTATTTT
cdr3_aa: CASSPGLALLSTDTQYF

d_call: NA
clone_size: NA
v_call: TRBV18
j_call: TRBJ2-2
cdr3_nt: TGTGCCAGCTCACGGGGAAGGGAGCTGTTTTTT
cdr3_aa: CASSRGRELFF

d_call: NA
clone_size: NA
v_call: TRBV5-4
j_call: TRBJ2-1
cdr3_nt: TGTGCCAGCAGCTCCCCCGGGGAGCTCAATGAGCAGTTCTTC
cdr3_aa: CASSSPGELNEQFF

d_call: TRBD1
clone_size: NA
v_call: TRBV28
j_call: TRBJ1-6
cdr3_nt: TGTGCCAGCAGCATGGGACAGGTCTTTAATTCACCCCTCCACTTT
cdr3_aa: CASSMGQVFNSPLHF

d_call: TRBD1
clone_size: once
v_call: TRBV2
j_call: TRBJ1-5
cdr3_nt: TGTGCCAGCAGAGAGGGGACAGCTAGCAATCAGCCCCAGCATTTT
cdr3_aa: CASREGTASNQPQHF

d_call: NA
clone_size: once
v_call: TRBV5-1
j_call: TRBJ2-2
cdr3_nt: TGCGCCAGCAGCTCGATTAACACCGGGGAGCTGTTTTTT
cdr3_aa: CASSSINTGELFF

d_call: NA
clone_size: NA
v_call: TRBV28
j_call: TRBJ1-4
cdr3_nt: TGTGCCAGCAGTCTCAGCGGGGCAACTAATGAAAAACTGTTTTTT
cdr3_aa: CASSLSGATNEKLFF

d_call: NA
clone_size: NA
v_call: TRBV2
j_call: TRBJ1-1
cdr3_nt: TGTGCCAGCAGTGAACGGCCGGACGGCACTGAAGCTTTCTTT
cdr3_aa: CASSERPDGTEAFF

d_call: NA
clone_size: once
v_call: TRBV3-1/TRBV3-2
j_call: TRBJ1-5
cdr3_nt: TGTGCCAGCAGCCAAGCAGGAAGCAATCAGCCCCAGCATTTT
cdr3_aa: CASSQAGSNQPQHF

d_call: TRBD2
clone_size: NA
v_call: TRBV10-2
j_call: TRBJ2-7
cdr3_nt: TGCGCCAGCAGTGTAGGGGCGAGCGGGAGGGCCTACGAGCAGTACTTC
cdr3_aa: CASSVGASGRAYEQYF

d_call: NA
clone_size: NA
v_call: TRBV11-2
j_call: TRBJ2-1
cdr3_nt: TGTGCCAGCAGCTTAGTTGGCGGGATGCTTTACAATGAGCAGTTCTTC
cdr3_aa: CASSLVGGMLYNEQFF

d_call: NA
clone_size: NA
v_call: TRBV7-9
j_call: TRBJ2-7
cdr3_nt: TGTGCCAGCAGCCCATCCAGGGGGGGGTACCGGGACAGCCGATACGAGCAGTACTTC
cdr3_aa: CASSPSRGGYRDSRYEQYF

d_call: NA
clone_size: NA
v_call: TRBV28
j_call: TRBJ2-2
cdr3_nt: TGTGCCAGCAGTTTAACAGGGCGGAACACCGGGGAGCTGTTTTTT
cdr3_aa: CASSLTGRNTGELFF

d_call: NA
clone_size: NA
v_call: TRBV29-1
j_call: TRBJ2-6
cdr3_nt: TGCAGCGTTGGGGGACTTTTTGGGGCCAACGTCCTGACTTTC
cdr3_aa: CSVGGLFGANVLTF

d_call: NA
clone_size: NA
v_call: TRBV11-3
j_call: TRBJ1-5
cdr3_nt: TGTGCCAGCAGCTTAGCCGGTGATAGCAATCAGCCCCAGCATTTT
cdr3_aa: CASSLAGDSNQPQHF

d_call: NA
clone_size: NA
v_call: TRBV7-9
j_call: TRBJ1-2
cdr3_nt: TGTGCCAGCAGCCATCAGGACGGGGGCTACACCTTC
cdr3_aa: CASSHQDGGYTF

d_call: NA
clone_size: NA
v_call: TRBV6-4
j_call: TRBJ2-7
cdr3_nt: TGTGCCACCACAGCGTCCCTACAAGCCTACGAGCAGTACTTC
cdr3_aa: CATTASLQAYEQYF

d_call: NA
clone_size: NA
v_call: TRBV3-1/TRBV3-2
j_call: TRBJ1-1
cdr3_nt: TGTGCCAGCAGCCAAGGGGTCTCTGAAGCTTTCTTT
cdr3_aa: CASSQGVSEAFF

d_call: NA
clone_size: once
v_call: TRBV6-2/TRBV6-3
j_call: TRBJ1-5
cdr3_nt: TGTGCCAGCAGTTACTCGAACAGCAATCAGCCCCAGCATTTT
cdr3_aa: CASSYSNSNQPQHF

d_call: NA
clone_size: NA
v_call: TRBV4-3
j_call: TRBJ1-1
cdr3_nt: TGCGCCAGCAGCCAAGATTGGGGTAACACTGAAGCTTTCTTT
cdr3_aa: CASSQDWGNTEAFF

d_call: TRBD1
clone_size: NA
v_call: TRBV5-1
j_call: TRBJ1-2
cdr3_nt: TGCGCCAGCAGCCGACTCTCAGGGGGCAATGGCTACACCTTC
cdr3_aa: CASSRLSGGNGYTF

d_call: NA
clone_size: NA
v_call: TRBV5-1
j_call: TRBJ1-1
cdr3_nt: TGCGCCAGCAGCCCGATTACCGGGAGAACGGGGACAGCTTTCTTT
cdr3_aa: CASSPITGRTGTAFF

d_call: NA
clone_size: once
v_call: TRBV5-4
j_call: TRBJ2-2
cdr3_nt: TGTGCCAGCAGCTTTGGCGTTGTGGGCGGGGAGCTGTTTTTT
cdr3_aa: CASSFGVVGGELFF

d_call: NA
clone_size: NA
v_call: TRBV7-2
j_call: TRBJ1-4
cdr3_nt: TGTGCCAGCAGCTTGAACCTAAATGAAAAACTGTTTTTT
cdr3_aa: CASSLNLNEKLFF

d_call: NA
clone_size: NA
v_call: TRBV18
j_call: TRBJ2-1
cdr3_nt: TGTGCCAGCTCACCAGGGGCAGGTAACATGAATGAGCAGTTCTTC
cdr3_aa: CASSPGAGNMNEQFF